Given below is one T cell receptor beta chain in context. Its antigen is currently unknown. The data stem from a study of cytomegalovirus exposure and HLA in healthy donors. With 60 Vbeta and 13 Jbeta primers, the PCR was carried out. Generated by immunoSEQ multiplex PCR, the TCRdb table keeps only in-frame clones and is missing some. The repertoire consists of approximately 85,000 clones, with 80% occurring once and the leading ten covering roughly 25%. The study, taken as a whole, reports: According to an earlier analysis, most TCR beta V segments yielded productive rearrangements about 87% or about 30% of the time.

Germline V gene lookup returns CDR1 LGHNA and CDR2 YNFKEQ. V was trimmed by 1 base and J by 2 bases, leaving 9 bases between them. The CDR3 has 14 amino acids. V gene TRBV4-2 combines with J gene TRBJ2-7, with D possibly being TRBD1 (5 bases). Sequencing was performed on PBMCs. The sequence derives from a woman in her forties or fifties in good health and CMV-seropositive. Here the CDR3 reads CASSQGQGTYEQYF. The CDR3 bases are TGTGCCAGCAGCCAAGGGCAGGGTACCTACGAGCAGTACTTC.